Below, 3 T cell receptor beta chains from the same sample are listed, as sequenced in a study of CD8 T cells in Susac syndrome. With random hexamers, 0.5 to 1 ug RNA was reverse transcribed. TCRdb processed the immunoSEQ multiplex PCR reads anew with MiXCR; each CDR3 protein has one entry. The data show 120,000 or so distinct CDR3 sequences, roughly 95% seen once. The sequencing sample was made of CD4+ T cells from PBMCs. The receptor set was obtained from a human donor with Susac syndrome.

There are a few counts of this clonotype. V is TRBV14 and J is TRBJ1-1; D unclear. V was shortened by 3 bases and J by 4 bases, with 9 bases between the two germline ends. CDR1 and CDR2 from the germline V gene are SGHDN and FVKESK. CDR3 length: 13 residues. This CDR3 reads CASSQYRATEAFF. Here the CDR3 DNA reads TGTGCCAGCAGCCAGTACCGTGCCACTGAAGCTTTCTTT.

The chain has TRBV10-3 and TRBJ2-7, with 7 bases lining up with TRBD1. V lost 3 bases and J lost 6; bases outside the gene matches: 5. The CDR3 is 13 residues long. Germline loops: CDR1 ENHRY, CDR2 SYGVKD. In DNA, the CDR3 is TGTGCCATCAGTGAAGACAGGGTAACCGAGCAGTACTTC. It is translated as CAISEDRVTEQYF.

This clonotype occurred once. The chain combines TRBV29-1 with TRBJ1-2; a weak D match, TRBD1 (5 bases). Germline V CDR1 and CDR2: SQVTM, ANQGSEA. The CDR3 consists of 14 residues. V was pared by 4 bases and J by 3 bases, with 15 bases between. The CDR3 nucleotides are TGCAGCGTTGGAGGGGAACCGTTTGACTATGGCTACACCTTC. It translates to CSVGGEPFDYGYTF. Supplemented by reference TRBV29-1 and TRBJ1-2, the full variable domain reads SAVISQKPSRDICQRGTSLTIQCQVDSQVTMMFWYRQQPGQSLTLIATANQGSEATYESGFVIDKFPISRPNLTFSTLTVSNMSPEDSSIYLCSVGGEPFDYGYTFGSGTRLTVV.